This TCR beta chain emerged from a study of blood T cell repertoires in COVID-19. At the level of the study: COVID-19 samples from acute and convalescent phases originated in the United States, Italy and Spain. Sources were T cells, B-cell-depleted T cells, or PBMCs; the material itself was cDNA or gDNA.

Germline values: CDR1 MNHEY, CDR2 SMNVEV (reference sequence). This CDR3 comprises 16 residues. V lost 1 base to trimming and J lost 7 bases, with 14 bases between them. Per the study methods: Reference gene primer amplification yielded estimated nucleated cell counts. The table came from immunoSEQ multiplex PCR; TCRdb's copy has only in-frame clones and leaves some out. V, J and clone size reflect that table, while D and trimming were determined from the DNA. Of under 200,000 clones listed, 80% are singletons. V is TRBV27 and J is TRBJ1-6; D is perhaps TRBD1 (5 bases). The sample taken for sequencing was peripheral blood. The TCR was taken from a man aged 55-75 years with acute or convalescent COVID-19. CDR3 amino acids: CASSLWSGEGNSPLHF. CDR3 DNA sequence: TGTGCCAGCAGTTTATGGTCGGGGGAAGGGAATTCACCCCTCCACTTT.